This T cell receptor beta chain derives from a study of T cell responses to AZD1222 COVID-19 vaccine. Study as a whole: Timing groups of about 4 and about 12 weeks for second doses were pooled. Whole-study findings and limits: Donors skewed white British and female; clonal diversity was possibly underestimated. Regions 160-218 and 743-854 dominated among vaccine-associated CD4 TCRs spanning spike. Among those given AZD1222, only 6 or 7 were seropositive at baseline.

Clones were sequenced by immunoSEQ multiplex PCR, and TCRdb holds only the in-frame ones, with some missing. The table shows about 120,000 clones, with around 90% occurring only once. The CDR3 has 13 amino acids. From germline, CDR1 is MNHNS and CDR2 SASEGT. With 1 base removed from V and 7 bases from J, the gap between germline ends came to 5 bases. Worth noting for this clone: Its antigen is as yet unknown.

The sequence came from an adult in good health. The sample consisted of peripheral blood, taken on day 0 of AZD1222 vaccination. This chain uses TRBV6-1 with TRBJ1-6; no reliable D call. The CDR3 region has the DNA TGTGCCAGCAGTGAAGTTAACAATTCACCCCTCCACTTT. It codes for CASSEVNNSPLHF.